The 24 T cell receptor beta chains given below trace back to one sample, sequenced in a study of OX40 agonist ivuxolimab in advanced cancers. Generated by immunoSEQ multiplex PCR, the TCRdb table keeps only in-frame clones and is missing some. The sample includes 45,000 to 65,000 clones, 70% to 90% seen only once; the top ten take approximately 0.69%. This material consisted of CD4+ or CD8+ T cells sorted from blood, taken in a trial of the OX40 agonist ivuxolimab. The receptors come from an adult with an advanced solid tumor such as melanoma, head and neck, liver or kidney cancer.

The chain is built from TRBV7-8 and TRBJ2-7, with D possibly matching TRBD1 (6 bases). This CDR3 is 14 amino acids long. Per germline, CDR1 SGHVS and CDR2 FQNEAQ. Trimming removed 4 bases at V and 3 bases at J, with 13 bases between. The CDR3 is CASSSIRGGYEQYF. DNA for the CDR3: TGTGCCAGCAGCTCGATCAGGGGTGGCTACGAGCAGTACTTC.

The chain links TRBV28 to TRBJ2-7; D is undetermined. CDR3 length: 12 amino acids. Trimming took off 3 bases at V and 4 bases at J, with 7 bases between the two ends. Germline loops: CDR1 MDHEN, CDR2 SYDVKM. The CDR3 region is CASSFRQYEQYF. CDR3 sequence (DNA): TGTGCCAGCAGTTTCCGGCAGTACGAGCAGTACTTC.

This chain uses TRBV20-1 with TRBJ2-3, with 7 positions matching TRBD1. Germline V gene sequence: CDR1 DFQATT, CDR2 SNEGSKA (reference sequence). V dropped 5 bases and J dropped 10; count of bases not matched to a gene: 6. This CDR3 comprises 11 residues. For the CDR3, the DNA is TGCAGTGCTTTCCAGGGACAGCCGCAGTATTTT. This encodes CSAFQGQPQYF.

The chain has TRBV4-2 and TRBJ2-1; 9 bases align to TRBD2. V trimming: 2 bases; J trimming: 8 bases; junction bases outside the gene matches: 16. This CDR3 region has 18 residues. Germline CDR1 is LGHNA and CDR2 is YNFKEQ. The CDR3 coding sequence is TGTGCCAGCAGCCAATTTGACAGCCTAGCGGGGCATCTGGATGAGCAGTTCTTC. This gives the protein CASSQFDSLAGHLDEQFF.

The chain couples TRBV11-2 to TRBJ2-2; possible D gene TRBD2, 6 bases. V shed 2 bases and J shed 5 bases, with 9 bases lying between them. The CDR3 spans 14 residues. Germline CDR1 and CDR2: SGHAT and FQNNGV. In DNA form, the CDR3 reads TGTGCCAGCAGCTTACTTGCGGGGACCGGGGAGCTGTTTTTT. Translation: CASSLLAGTGELFF.

The J gene is TRBJ1-5, the V gene TRBV6-5, with D possibly being TRBD1 (6 bases). The germline CDR1 and CDR2 sequences are MNHEY and SVGAGI. CDR3 length equals 14 residues. V dropped 2 bases and J dropped 5 bases, with 10 bases sitting between them. CDR3 bases: TGTGCCAGCAGTTACGACAGGACCTATCAGCCCCAGCATTTT. Its protein product is CASSYDRTYQPQHF.

This CDR3 is CASSEASRYNEQFF. CDR3 bases: TGTGCCAGCAGTGAAGCATCCAGATACAATGAGCAGTTCTTC. The chain joins TRBV2 to TRBJ2-1; no firm D call. Germline V gene sequence: CDR1 SNHLY, CDR2 FYNNEI. V lost 0 bases and J 4 bases, leaving 7 bases between the germline ends. The length of the CDR3 is 14 residues. Using reference TRBV2 and TRBJ2-1 for the parts outside the CDR3, the full variable domain is EPEVTQTPSHQVTQMGQEVILRCVPISNHLYFYWYRQILGQKVEFLVSFYNNEISEKSEIFDDQFSVERPDGSNFTLKIRSTKLEDSAMYFCASSEASRYNEQFFGPGTRLTVL.

V is TRBV28 and J is TRBJ2-7, with 8 positions matching TRBD2. CDR3 length: 17 amino acids. The germline V gene encodes CDR1 MDHEN and CDR2 SYDVKM. V trimming: 3 bases; J trimming: 0 bases; junction bases outside the gene matches: 10. As DNA, the CDR3 is TGTGCCAGCAGTTTCCCTCTCACGGGGGGGCCCTCCTACGAGCAGTACTTC. Amino acids: CASSFPLTGGPSYEQYF.

The chain employs TRBV2 and TRBJ1-5, with D maybe TRBD1 (6 bases). The CDR3 runs 15 residues. CDR1 is SNHLY, CDR2 FYNNEI, per germline. V lost 4 bases and J 4 bases, leaving 14 bases between the germline ends. In DNA form, the CDR3 reads TGTGCCAGCAGTGGGGGGGGCCAAGGAAATCAGCCCCAGCATTTT. Protein sequence: CASSGGGQGNQPQHF. Complete variable domain (other parts from reference TRBV2 and TRBJ1-5): EPEVTQTPSHQVTQMGQEVILRCVPISNHLYFYWYRQILGQKVEFLVSFYNNEISEKSEIFDDQFSVERPDGSNFTLKIRSTKLEDSAMYFCASSGGGQGNQPQHFGDGTRLSIL.

V is TRBV25-1 and J is TRBJ2-7; D uncertain. Trimming removed 7 bases at V and 0 bases at J, with 10 bases between. The CDR3 is 13 residues long. Per the germline V gene, CDR1 is MGHDK and CDR2 is SYGVNS. Here the CDR3 reads CASTDRHSYEQYF. The CDR3 DNA reads TGTGCCAGCACGGACCGACACTCCTACGAGCAGTACTTC.

This chain joins TRBV7-8 and TRBJ1-3; no definite D call. The CDR3 is 14 amino acids. Trimming took 4 bases from V and 1 from J, leaving 8 bases between them. Germline CDR1 is SGHVS and CDR2 is FQNEAQ. The DNA for the CDR3 is TGTGCCAGCAGCTACACCGATTCTGGAAACACCATATATTTT. Translated, it gives CASSYTDSGNTIYF.

The chain recombines TRBV6-5 with TRBJ2-7; TRBD2 might be the D (6 bases). CDR3 length equals 14 residues. Germline-derived CDR1 and CDR2 are MNHEY and SVGAGI. V shed 6 bases and J shed 0 bases, with 12 bases lying between them. DNA for the CDR3: TGTGCCAGCAGGCTCGGGGGTTTCTCCTACGAGCAGTACTTC. Its protein product is CASRLGGFSYEQYF.

The chain uses TRBV5-4 and TRBJ2-2; TRBD1 or TRBD2 may be the D gene (6 bases each). V dropped 1 base and J dropped 3 bases, with 16 bases sitting between them. CDR1 is SGHNT, CDR2 YYREEE, per germline (reference sequence). This CDR3 spans 17 amino acids. The CDR3 is CASSLFFGGSHTGELFF. CDR3 in DNA: TGTGCCAGCAGCTTGTTCTTCGGGGGCAGCCACACCGGGGAGCTGTTTTTT.

This chain links TRBV10-1 with TRBJ1-1; 8 bases fit TRBD1. This CDR3 contains 13 residues. V lost 6 bases and J lost 7; bases outside the gene matches: 7. CDR1 and CDR2 (germline): WNHNN, SYGVQD (reference sequence). The DNA of the CDR3 is TGCGCCAGCAGCCCAGGGGGCGAGGGTGAAGCTTTCTTT. Encoded protein: CASSPGGEGEAFF.

This clone was seen a few times. The V gene is TRBV5-4, the J gene TRBJ2-3; D is uncertain. The CDR3 totals 13 residues. Trimming removed 2 bases at V and 2 bases at J, with 6 bases between. The germline V gene has CDR1 SGHNT and CDR2 YYREEE (reference sequence). CDR3 sequence (DNA): TGTGCCAGCAGCTTCCGGCTCACAGATACGCAGTATTTT. Translation: CASSFRLTDTQYF.

J is TRBJ2-7 and V is TRBV27; D perhaps matches TRBD2 (6 bases). The germline gives CDR1 MNHEY, CDR2 SMNVEV (reference sequence). The V and J ends lost 8 bases and 2 bases respectively, with 13 bases between them. The CDR3 extends over 13 amino acids. Here the CDR3 DNA reads TGTGCCAGCGGAGGACTATCCACCTACGAGCAGTACTTC. As protein: CASGGLSTYEQYF.

This chain uses TRBV7-7 with TRBJ2-5, with TRBD2 as a possible D gene (6 bases). Germline V CDR1 and CDR2: SSHAT, FNYEAQ (reference sequence). The CDR3 totals 15 residues. Trimming left V 2 bases short and J 5 bases short, with 15 bases between. CDR3 coding DNA: TGTGCCAGCAGCTTATCAGGAGGGGATCGGGAGACCCAGTACTTC. Translated, it gives CASSLSGGDRETQYF.

The gene calls are TRBV2 and TRBJ1-1, with D possibly TRBD1 on 5 matching bases. Looked up from germline, CDR1 is SNHLY and CDR2 is FYNNEI. This CDR3 comprises 19 residues. V was clipped by 4 bases and J by 0 bases, with 24 bases between them. This CDR3 reads CASSVGNGAGVGVNTEAFF. The CDR3 DNA is TGTGCCAGCAGTGTAGGGAATGGGGCTGGGGTAGGGGTGAACACTGAAGCTTTCTTT.

V gene TRBV27 combines with J gene TRBJ2-1, with TRBD1 matching over 7 bases. The J segment lost 9 bases and the V segment lost 7 bases, leaving 9 bases of the junction unmatched. CDR3 length: 13 amino acids. From germline, CDR1 is MNHEY and CDR2 SMNVEV (reference sequence). CDR3: CASMTGFSGEQFF. The CDR3 nucleotides are TGTGCCAGCATGACAGGGTTCTCGGGTGAGCAGTTCTTC.

The V gene is TRBV18, the J gene TRBJ2-7; 8 positions match TRBD2. With V trimmed by 0 bases and J by 5 bases, 3 bases remained unmatched. This CDR3 is 14 amino acids long. Germline CDR1 is KGHSH and CDR2 is LQKENI. The CDR3 is CASSPPIGGDEQYF. CDR3 DNA: TGTGCCAGCTCACCACCGATCGGGGGGGACGAGCAGTACTTC.

The V call is TRBV6-6, the J call TRBJ2-3; TRBD1 matches at 10 bases. The CDR3 contains 16 residues. Looked up from germline, CDR1 is MNHNY and CDR2 is SVGAGI (reference sequence). V shed 5 bases and J 4 bases; nucleotides not matched to a gene: 9. CDR3 DNA: TGTGCCAGCAGTCCCACTGACAGGGGGCGCCCAGATACGCAGTATTTT. Protein sequence: CASSPTDRGRPDTQYF.

The J gene is TRBJ2-5, the V gene TRBV19, with 8 bases that match TRBD2. The CDR3 totals 15 residues. V shed 1 base and J 4 bases; nucleotides not matched to a gene: 5. Germline V lookup: CDR1 LNHDA, CDR2 SQIVND (reference sequence). The CDR3 loop reads CASSIGGGRRETQYF. DNA of the CDR3: TGTGCCAGTAGTATAGGGGGCGGGAGGAGAGAGACCCAGTACTTC.

The chain employs TRBV7-8 and TRBJ2-5; TRBD2 matches 10 bases. Germline CDR1 SGHVS, CDR2 FQNEAQ. V dropped 5 bases and J dropped 5; count of bases not matched to a gene: 14. This CDR3 is built from 17 residues. This chain's CDR3 is CASSPGSASGGGETQYF. As DNA, the CDR3 is TGTGCCAGCAGCCCCGGTTCGGCTAGCGGGGGAGGGGAGACCCAGTACTTC.

The rearrangement uses TRBV2 and TRBJ2-7; D is possibly TRBD2 (6 bases). The CDR3 is 10 amino acids. Trimming cost V 5 bases and J 7 bases, with 6 bases left between them. Germline loops: CDR1 SNHLY, CDR2 FYNNEI. In DNA, the CDR3 is TGTGCCAGCAGTCGGGGGGAGCAGTACTTC. Translating it yields CASSRGEQYF.